Following are 5 T cell receptor beta chains from one sample sequenced in a study of identical twins. TCRdb re-derived calls from the 5' RACE reads in MiXCR, one entry per CDR3 protein. Of about 150,000 distinct CDR3 sequences detected, 3.5% appear once; the ten largest clones hold around 8.1%. Sequencing was carried out using memory T cells sorted from blood. The receptor source for this set is a man between 18 and 29 years old in good health.

This rearrangement joins TRBV18 to TRBJ2-5, with TRBD1 matching over 7 bases. The CDR3 length is 17 residues. Germline V lookup: CDR1 KGHSH, CDR2 LQKENI. The junction had 11 bases not matched to a gene; V was cut back by 0 bases and J by 4 bases. CDR3 nucleotide sequence: TGTGCCAGCTCACCACCGCGTGGGACAGCGAGAGCAGAGACCCAGTACTTC. Residues: CASSPPRGTARAETQYF.

The table lists this clonotype with many counts. The V call is TRBV3-1, the J call TRBJ2-3; D remains ambiguous. Germline V gene lookup returns CDR1 LGHDT and CDR2 YNNKEL (reference sequence). V lost 5 bases, J lost 5 bases, and 8 bases lay in between. CDR3 length equals 12 residues. CDR3 nucleotides: TGTGCCAGCAGCGGAGAGGTAGATACGCAGTATTTT. As protein: CASSGEVDTQYF.

This clonotype was counted ten times or more. The chain links TRBV7-2 to TRBJ1-4, with 11 bases that match TRBD1. CDR1 is SGHTA, CDR2 FQGNSA, per germline. With V trimmed by 5 bases and J by 7 bases, 3 bases remained unmatched. This CDR3 is 14 amino acids long. The CDR3 sequence is CASSPDRGLEKLFF. The CDR3 DNA reads TGTGCCAGCAGCCCGGACAGGGGGCTTGAAAAACTGTTTTTT.

This clonotype was seen ten or more times. The rearrangement uses TRBV2 and TRBJ2-7, with D perhaps matching TRBD1 or TRBD2 (5 bases each). The CDR3 totals 15 residues. The germline gives CDR1 SNHLY, CDR2 FYNNEI. Trimming took 2 bases from V and 2 from J, leaving 13 bases between them. The CDR3 is CASSELGSRAYEQYF. CDR3 nucleotides: TGTGCCAGCAGTGAATTGGGGAGCAGGGCCTACGAGCAGTACTTC.

The chain recombines TRBV3-1 with TRBJ1-2; D gene unclear. Germline V gene sequence: CDR1 LGHDT, CDR2 YNNKEL (reference sequence). CDR3 length equals 14 residues. V was trimmed by 0 bases and J by 2 bases, leaving 7 bases between them. This chain's CDR3 is CASSQDPTNYGYTF. The CDR3 nucleotides read TGTGCCAGCAGCCAAGATCCAACCAACTATGGCTACACCTTC.